These 20 T cell receptor beta chains originate from one sample sequenced in a study of blood T cell repertoires in COVID-19. Assay used: immunoSEQ multiplex PCR; TCRdb lists only in-frame clones, some missing. This sample has about 240,000 clones, with more than 75% found just once. The sample taken for sequencing was peripheral blood. These receptor sequences come from a man aged 80 or over with acute or convalescent COVID-19.

This clone was seen once. The DNA for the CDR3 is TGTGCCAGCAGCCCGGGGAGGGGAGAGACCCAGTACTTC. Translated: CASSPGRGETQYF. The rearrangement uses TRBV7-2 and TRBJ2-5, with 7 bases matching TRBD2. V trimming: 5 bases; J trimming: 4 bases; junction bases outside the gene matches: 4. The CDR3 runs to 13 residues. CDR1 and CDR2 from the germline V gene are SGHTA and FQGNSA.

The rearrangement joins TRBV3-1 (or the pseudogene TRBV3-2) to TRBJ2-7; 11 bases line up with TRBD1. Per germline, CDR1 LGHDT and CDR2 YNNKEL (reference sequence). The CDR3 sequence is 13 residues long. V gave up 5 bases and J gave up 10 bases; unmatched junction bases: 7. In DNA, the CDR3 is TGTGCCAGCAGCTCGGGACAGGGGGGTCGACAGTACTTC. This gives the protein CASSSGQGGRQYF.

The chain is built from TRBV18 and TRBJ1-1, with no clear D. The V gene lost 1 base and the J gene lost 2 bases, with 11 bases spanning the gap. The germline V gene has CDR1 KGHSH and CDR2 LQKENI. The CDR3 is 15 amino acids. In DNA form, the CDR3 reads TGTGCCAGCTCACCACGGGAGGCGCTTAACACTGAAGCTTTCTTT. As protein: CASSPREALNTEAFF.

Worth noting for this clone: The same CDR3 also results from other DNA sequences found in this sample. The V gene is TRBV7-9, the J gene TRBJ2-5, with D tentatively TRBD2 (6 bases). Germline V gives CDR1 SEHNR, CDR2 FQNEAQ (reference sequence). Trimming removed 0 bases from V and 5 bases from J, with 16 bases in between. The CDR3 has 16 residues. CDR3 in amino acids: CASSLASRGLGETQYF. DNA for the CDR3: TGTGCCAGCAGCTTAGCGAGTAGGGGACTGGGGGAGACCCAGTACTTC.

J is TRBJ1-5 and V is TRBV6-2 or TRBV6-3, with 8 bases identical to TRBD1. CDR1 and CDR2 (germline): MNHEY, SVGEGT. Germline trimming cut 6 bases from V and 4 bases from J; bases unmatched to any gene: 5. This CDR3 region has 14 residues. The CDR3 loop reads CASSQGARNQPQHF. CDR3 coding DNA: TGTGCCAGCAGCCAGGGGGCGCGTAATCAGCCCCAGCATTTT.

V usage is TRBV3-1 (or the pseudogene TRBV3-2) and J usage is TRBJ2-7; the match to TRBD2 covers 9 bases. CDR1 is LGHDT and CDR2 is YNNKEL in the germline V gene (reference sequence). The CDR3 runs to 18 residues. The trim removed 5 bases at V and 0 bases at J, leaving 14 bases unmatched. CDR3 sequence: CASSAFFPRGRASYEQYF. Written as DNA, the CDR3 is TGTGCCAGCAGCGCTTTCTTCCCCCGCGGGAGGGCCTCCTACGAGCAGTACTTC.

The chain recombines TRBV7-9 with TRBJ1-4; TRBD1 aligns across 7 bases. Per germline, CDR1 SEHNR and CDR2 FQNEAQ (reference sequence). Trimming cost V 3 bases and J 8 bases; bases outside gene matches: 6. The CDR3 spans 14 residues. CDR3 bases: TGTGCCAGCAGCTTCAGGGGGGATATCGAAAAACTGTTTTTT. Amino acids: CASSFRGDIEKLFF.

The gene calls are TRBV10-3 and TRBJ2-1; D not certain. The ends were cut back, 8 bases at V and 3 bases at J, with 8 bases in the middle. The CDR3 has 12 residues. CDR1 is ENHRY, CDR2 SYGVKD, per germline. The CDR3 is CAIGDNYNEQFF. CDR3 bases: TGTGCCATCGGCGACAACTACAATGAGCAGTTCTTC.

This clone occurred once. The V call is TRBV12-3 or TRBV12-4, the J call TRBJ2-5; D not certain. CDR3 length: 13 amino acids. V shed 4 bases and J shed 3 bases, with 9 bases lying between them. CDR3 loop: CASSSAAKETQYF. CDR3 in DNA: TGTGCCAGCAGTTCGGCGGCCAAAGAGACCCAGTACTTC.

This clone was detected once. The chain couples TRBV18 to TRBJ1-2; D is possibly TRBD1 (5 bases). V was clipped by 3 bases and J by 4 bases, with 9 bases between them. The CDR3 sequence is 13 residues long. Germline-derived CDR1 and CDR2 are KGHSH and LQKENI. DNA of the CDR3: TGTGCCAGCTCACCGCAGGGACTCTATGGCTACACCTTC. Encoded protein: CASSPQGLYGYTF.

V is TRBV19 and J is TRBJ1-2; D gene uncertain. This CDR3 comprises 13 residues. Trimming removed 6 bases from V and 4 bases from J, with 12 bases in between. Germline CDR1 reads LNHDA; CDR2 reads SQIVND (reference sequence). The CDR3 nucleotides read TGTGCCAGTAGCAGGATACCTGTCTATGGCTACACCTTC. Protein: CASSRIPVYGYTF.

The chain is built from TRBV6-5 and TRBJ2-6; D uncertain. This CDR3 region has 13 residues. V lost 6 bases and J 6 bases, leaving 9 bases between the germline ends. Germline V gives CDR1 MNHEY, CDR2 SVGAGI. CDR3 in DNA: TGTGCCAGCAGGCTTTTAGCGGCCAACGTCCTGACTTTC. This sequence encodes CASRLLAANVLTF.

The V and J genes are TRBV5-1 and TRBJ2-5; tentative D call: TRBD2 (6 bases). Germline CDR1 SGHRS, CDR2 YFSETQ. The V gene lost 0 bases and the J gene lost 1 base, with 13 bases spanning the gap. This CDR3 has 16 amino acids. The CDR3: CASSLGGGAAQETQYF. The CDR3, as DNA: TGCGCCAGCAGCTTGGGGGGCGGGGCCGCCCAAGAGACCCAGTACTTC. The full variable domain, in which reference TRBV5-1 and TRBJ2-5 provide the parts outside the CDR3, is KAGVTQTPRYLIKTRGQQVTLSCSPISGHRSVSWYQQTPGQGLQFLFEYFSETQRNKGNFPGRFSGRQFSNSRSEMNVSTLELGDSALYLCASSLGGGAAQETQYFGPGTRLLVL.

The V gene is TRBV7-9, the J gene TRBJ1-1; the D is unclear. The CDR3 sequence is 14 residues long. V gave up 5 bases and J gave up 4 bases, with 14 bases separating them. In germline, CDR1 is SEHNR, CDR2 FQNEAQ (reference sequence). The CDR3, as DNA: TGTGCCAGCAGCCCCGGCGGGGTTTCCACTGAAGCTTTCTTT. Its protein is CASSPGGVSTEAFF.

The chain is built from TRBV5-8 and TRBJ2-1, with D tentatively TRBD1 (6 bases). In germline, CDR1 is SGHTS, CDR2 YDEGEE. V gave up 0 bases and J gave up 10 bases, with 17 bases separating them. The CDR3 is 15 amino acids. The CDR3 here is CASSLALFSGTEQFF. CDR3 coding DNA: TGTGCCAGCAGCTTGGCCCTTTTTTCCGGGACAGAGCAGTTCTTC.

V is TRBV15 and J is TRBJ2-3; 13 nucleotides line up with TRBD2. The CDR3 loop spans 14 amino acids. Germline lookup yields CDR1 LNHNV and CDR2 YYDKDF (reference sequence). V was clipped by 3 bases and J by 14 bases; unmatched bases: 8. The CDR3 spells CATSRPGLAGLGYF. The CDR3 DNA reads TGTGCCACCAGCAGGCCGGGACTAGCGGGATTGGGGTATTTT.

This clone was counted once. This chain connects TRBV24-1 to TRBJ2-7; D perhaps matches TRBD1 (5 bases). The CDR3 sequence is 14 residues long. Germline V gives CDR1 KGHDR, CDR2 SFDVKD. The V end lost 3 bases, the J end lost 6 bases, and 14 bases lay between the germline ends. CDR3 in amino acids: CATSDHSPQGEQYF. The CDR3 DNA is TGTGCCACCAGTGATCACTCCCCCCAGGGCGAGCAGTACTTC.

The chain joins TRBV5-1 to TRBJ2-2; D not certain. V lost 5 bases and J lost 7, with 9 bases in between. The CDR3 sequence is 12 residues long. Looked up from germline, CDR1 is SGHRS and CDR2 is YFSETQ. The DNA for the CDR3 is TGCGCCAGCAGGCCCTCGGTCGGGGAGCTGTTTTTT. This codes for CASRPSVGELFF.

The rearrangement uses TRBV19 and TRBJ2-1; 11 bases align to TRBD2. V shed 5 bases and J 10 bases; nucleotides not matched to a gene: 7. The CDR3 is 14 residues long. Germline V gene lookup returns CDR1 LNHDA and CDR2 SQIVND (reference sequence). The CDR3 nucleotides are TGTGCCAGTAGTTTACTAGCGGGGGAACGGGAGCAGTTCTTC. Its protein product is CASSLLAGEREQFF.

The rearrangement uses TRBV20-1 and TRBJ2-1; TRBD2 aligns across 8 bases. Germline V gene data show CDR1 as DFQATT and CDR2 as SNEGSKA (reference sequence). V shed 3 bases, J shed 5 bases, and the junction held 9 bases outside the gene matches. This CDR3 is 15 amino acids long. The CDR3 coding sequence is TGCAGTGCTAGTAGCAGCGGGAGTTCCCACAATGAGCAGTTCTTC. This sequence encodes CSASSSGSSHNEQFF.